A selection of T cell receptor beta chains follows, all from one sample in a study of blood T cells in healthy people across ages. TCRdb reprocessed the 5' RACE reads with MiXCR, giving one entry per CDR3 protein. The data hold 1.5 million to 2 million distinct CDR3 sequences, with roughly 50% observed a single time. Sequences were obtained from blood. All receptors come from a woman aged 40 to 50 in good health. The CDR3 runs from the conserved cysteine through the conserved F or W. Clone size is not always given. Where it is, it says once, few, many or a class for expanded clones.

CDR3,V,J,size
CASSDMSPNQPQHF,TRBV7-9,TRBJ1-5,NA
CASSDRARGSLHF,TRBV28,TRBJ1-6,NA
CASSSTGTQSYEQYF,TRBV3-1,TRBJ2-7,many
CASSLDAGGGPETQYF,TRBV7-2,TRBJ2-5,few
CASSLKTQAKNIQYF,TRBV7-2,TRBJ2-4,NA
CASSFSRQGGYYGYTF,TRBV12-3/TRBV12-4,TRBJ1-2,NA
CSGTSQETQYF,TRBV20-1,TRBJ2-5,NA
CASSRQENIQYF,TRBV3-1,TRBJ2-4,NA
CASSFRGSTYNEQFF,TRBV12-3/TRBV12-4,TRBJ2-1,NA
CSAGQRPSNTEAFF,TRBV29-1,TRBJ1-1,NA
CASSCDRGNEKLFF,TRBV7-2,TRBJ1-4,once
CASSQDNGEGETQYF,TRBV4-3,TRBJ2-5,few
CASNELAGGHNEQFF,TRBV12-3/TRBV12-4,TRBJ2-1,few